The table lists the clone carrying this TCR beta chain with many counts. This record comes from a study of early T cells in non-severe SARS-CoV-2 infection. From the 5' RACE reads, TCRdb called clonotypes with MiXCR, one entry per CDR3 protein. Found here are approximately 90,000 distinct CDR3 sequences, approximately 10% of them singletons; the top ten hold roughly 4.8%. The sample here was whole blood, taken at baseline. The sequence came from an adult who was a healthcare worker with PCR-confirmed SARS-CoV-2 infection or an uninfected control (not recorded which).

CDR3 amino acids: CASSQESYRVGKNNQPQHF. Written as DNA, the CDR3 is TGCGCCAGCAGCCAAGAGTCATACAGGGTCGGGAAGAACAATCAGCCCCAGCATTTT. The V gene is TRBV4-1, the J gene TRBJ1-5; maybe TRBD1 (6 bases). Germline V gives CDR1 MGHRA, CDR2 YSYEKL. V lost 0 bases to trimming and J lost 3 bases, with 21 bases between them. The CDR3 contains 19 residues.